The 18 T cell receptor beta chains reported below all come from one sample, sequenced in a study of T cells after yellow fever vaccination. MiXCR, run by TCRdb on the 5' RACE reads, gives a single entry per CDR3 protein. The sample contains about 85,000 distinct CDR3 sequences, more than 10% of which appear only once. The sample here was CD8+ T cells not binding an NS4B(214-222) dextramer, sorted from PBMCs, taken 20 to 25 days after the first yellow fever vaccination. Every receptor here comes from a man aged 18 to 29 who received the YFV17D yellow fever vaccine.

This CDR3 reads CASSYLQGLSVETQYF. Here the CDR3 DNA reads TGTGCCAGCAGTTACCTACAGGGGTTGAGTGTAGAGACCCAGTACTTC. The chain carries TRBV6-5 and TRBJ2-5, with 7 bases fitting TRBD1. Germline V gene data show CDR1 as MNHEY and CDR2 as SVGAGI. The CDR3 has 16 amino acids. V lost 2 bases and J lost 4; bases outside the gene matches: 10.

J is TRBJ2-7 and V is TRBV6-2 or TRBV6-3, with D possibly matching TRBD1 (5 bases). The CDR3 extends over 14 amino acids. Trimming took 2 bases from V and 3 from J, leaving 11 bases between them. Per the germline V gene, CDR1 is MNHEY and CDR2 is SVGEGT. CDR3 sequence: CASSYKGPSYEQYF. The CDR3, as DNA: TGTGCCAGCAGTTACAAGGGGCCCAGCTACGAGCAGTACTTC.

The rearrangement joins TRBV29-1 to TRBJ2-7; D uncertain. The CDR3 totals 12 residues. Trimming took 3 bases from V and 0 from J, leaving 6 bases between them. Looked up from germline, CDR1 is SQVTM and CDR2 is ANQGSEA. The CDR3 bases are TGCAGCGTTGAGTCTGACTCCTACGAGCAGTACTTC. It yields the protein CSVESDSYEQYF.

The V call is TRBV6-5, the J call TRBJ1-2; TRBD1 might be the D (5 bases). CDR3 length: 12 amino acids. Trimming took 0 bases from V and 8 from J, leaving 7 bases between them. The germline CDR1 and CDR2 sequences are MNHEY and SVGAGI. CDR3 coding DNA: TGTGCCAGCAGTTACTCCGGGGACGGCTACACCTTC. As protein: CASSYSGDGYTF.

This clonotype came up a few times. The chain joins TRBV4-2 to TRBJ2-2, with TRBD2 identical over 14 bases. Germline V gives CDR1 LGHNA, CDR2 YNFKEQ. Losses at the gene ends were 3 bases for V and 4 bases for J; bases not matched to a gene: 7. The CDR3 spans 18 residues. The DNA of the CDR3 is TGTGCCAGCAGCCACCGACTAGCGGGGGGGCCAAGCACCGGGGAGCTGTTTTTT. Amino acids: CASSHRLAGGPSTGELFF.

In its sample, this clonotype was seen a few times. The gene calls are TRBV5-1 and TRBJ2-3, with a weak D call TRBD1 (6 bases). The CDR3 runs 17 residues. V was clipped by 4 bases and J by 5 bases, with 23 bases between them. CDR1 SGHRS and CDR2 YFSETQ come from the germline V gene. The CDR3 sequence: CASSGFASSEGGDTQYF. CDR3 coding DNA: TGCGCCAGCAGCGGATTCGCATCCTCGGAAGGGGGAGATACGCAGTATTTT.

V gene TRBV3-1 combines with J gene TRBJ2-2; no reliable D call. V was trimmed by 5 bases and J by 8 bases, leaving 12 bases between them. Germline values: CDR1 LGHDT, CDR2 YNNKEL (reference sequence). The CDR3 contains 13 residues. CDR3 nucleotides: TGTGCCAGCAGCAGAGCAACCAGGGGGGAGCTGTTTTTT. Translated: CASSRATRGELFF.

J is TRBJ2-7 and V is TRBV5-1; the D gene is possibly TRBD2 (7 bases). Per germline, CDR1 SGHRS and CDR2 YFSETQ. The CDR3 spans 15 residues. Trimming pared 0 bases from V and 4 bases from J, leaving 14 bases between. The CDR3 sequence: CASSLARGGGYEQYF. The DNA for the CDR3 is TGCGCCAGCAGCTTGGCCAGGGGAGGGGGGTACGAGCAGTACTTC. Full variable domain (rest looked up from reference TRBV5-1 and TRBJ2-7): KAGVTQTPRYLIKTRGQQVTLSCSPISGHRSVSWYQQTPGQGLQFLFEYFSETQRNKGNFPGRFSGRQFSNSRSEMNVSTLELGDSALYLCASSLARGGGYEQYFGPGTRLTVT.

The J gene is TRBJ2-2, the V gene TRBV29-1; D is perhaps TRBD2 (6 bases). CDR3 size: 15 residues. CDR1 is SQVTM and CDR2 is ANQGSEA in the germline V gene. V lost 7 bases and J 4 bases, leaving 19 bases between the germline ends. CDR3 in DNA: TGCAGCGCCCGGGAGCCGAAACTATCCACCGGGGAGCTGTTTTTT. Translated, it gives CSAREPKLSTGELFF.

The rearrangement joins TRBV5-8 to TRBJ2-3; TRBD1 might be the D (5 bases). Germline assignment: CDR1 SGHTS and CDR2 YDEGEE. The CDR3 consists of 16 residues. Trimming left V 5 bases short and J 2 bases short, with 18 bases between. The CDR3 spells CASSLGRRTSTDTQYF. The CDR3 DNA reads TGTGCCAGCAGTCTGGGGCGGCGTACCTCCACAGATACGCAGTATTTT.

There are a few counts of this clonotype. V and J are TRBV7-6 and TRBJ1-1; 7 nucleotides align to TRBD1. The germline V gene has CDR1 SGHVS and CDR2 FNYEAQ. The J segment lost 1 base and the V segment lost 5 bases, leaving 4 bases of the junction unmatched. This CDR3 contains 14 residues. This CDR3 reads CASSHRGSNTEAFF. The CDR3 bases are TGTGCCAGCAGCCACAGGGGTTCGAACACTGAAGCTTTCTTT. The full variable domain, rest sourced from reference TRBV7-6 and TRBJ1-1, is GAGVSQSPRYKVTKRGQDVALRCDPISGHVSLYWYRQALGQGPEFLTYFNYEAQQDKSGLPNDRFSAERPEGSISTLTIQRTEQRDSAMYRCASSHRGSNTEAFFGQGTRLTVV.

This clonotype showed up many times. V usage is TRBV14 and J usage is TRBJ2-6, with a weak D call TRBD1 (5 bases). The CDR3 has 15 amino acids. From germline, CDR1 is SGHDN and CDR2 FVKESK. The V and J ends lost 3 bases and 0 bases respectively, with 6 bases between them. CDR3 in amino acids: CASSHRGSGANVLTF. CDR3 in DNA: TGTGCCAGCAGCCATAGGGGCTCTGGGGCCAACGTCCTGACTTTC.

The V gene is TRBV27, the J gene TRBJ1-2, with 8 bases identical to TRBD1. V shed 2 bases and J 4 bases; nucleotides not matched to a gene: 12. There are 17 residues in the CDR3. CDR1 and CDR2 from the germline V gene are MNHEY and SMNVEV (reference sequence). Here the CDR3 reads CASSLLPGGPSTYGYTF. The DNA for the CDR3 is TGTGCCAGCAGTTTACTCCCAGGGGGCCCATCGACCTATGGCTACACCTTC.

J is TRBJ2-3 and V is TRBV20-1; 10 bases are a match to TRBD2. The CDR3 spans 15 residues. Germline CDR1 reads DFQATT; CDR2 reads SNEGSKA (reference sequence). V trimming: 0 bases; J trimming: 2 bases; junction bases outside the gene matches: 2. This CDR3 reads CSARDLAGVTDTQYF. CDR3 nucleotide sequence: TGCAGTGCTAGAGATCTAGCGGGGGTCACAGATACGCAGTATTTT.

CDR3 nucleotide sequence: TGTGCCAGCAGCCAAGATTTGGTCGGGGACTATGGCTACACCTTC. This encodes CASSQDLVGDYGYTF. The gene calls are TRBV4-2 and TRBJ1-2; D uncertain. Per the germline V gene, CDR1 is LGHNA and CDR2 is YNFKEQ. V lost 0 bases and J lost 3, with 11 bases in between. This CDR3 is built from 15 residues.

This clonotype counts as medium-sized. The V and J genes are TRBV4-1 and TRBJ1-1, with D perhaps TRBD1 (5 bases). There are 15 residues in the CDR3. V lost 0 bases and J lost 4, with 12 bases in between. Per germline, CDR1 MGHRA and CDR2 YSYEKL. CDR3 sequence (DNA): TGCGCCAGCAGCCAAGAGGGGACCTTGGGCACTGAAGCTTTCTTT. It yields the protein CASSQEGTLGTEAFF.

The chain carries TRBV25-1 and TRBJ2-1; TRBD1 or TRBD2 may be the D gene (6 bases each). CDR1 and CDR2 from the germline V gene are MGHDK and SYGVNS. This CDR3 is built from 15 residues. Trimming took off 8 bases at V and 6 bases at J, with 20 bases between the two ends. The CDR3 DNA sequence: TGTGCCAGCGCCGTAGGGGGGCTTCGGTTCAATGAGCAGTTCTTC. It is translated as CASAVGGLRFNEQFF. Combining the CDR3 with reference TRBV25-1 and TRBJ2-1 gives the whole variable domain EADIYQTPRYLVIGTGKKITLECSQTMGHDKMYWYQQDPGMELHLIHYSYGVNSTEKGDLSSESTVSRIRTEHFPLTLESARPSHTSQYLCASAVGGLRFNEQFFGPGTRLTVL.

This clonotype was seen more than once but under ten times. DNA of the CDR3: TGTGCCAGCAGCGCTACTAGCTCCTACAATGAGCAGTTCTTC. Translated: CASSATSSYNEQFF. The rearrangement uses TRBV13 and TRBJ2-1; D possibly corresponds to TRBD2 (5 bases). Germline loops: CDR1 PRHDT, CDR2 FYEKMQ (reference sequence). The V and J ends lost 5 bases and 0 bases respectively, with 8 bases between them. The CDR3 covers 14 residues.